This TCR beta chain came from a study of patients and donors after allogeneic stem cell transplantation. The CDR3 is 16 amino acids. Germline CDR1 and CDR2: SGHTA and FQGTGA. As for this clonotype: The junction does not match germline at one end; this may be a read error.

MiXCR was run by TCRdb on the RT-PCR reads, yielding one entry per CDR3 protein. The sample lists about 960,000 distinct CDR3 sequences, roughly 17% occurring once. This TCR came from a human donor who was either an allogeneic HSCT recipient or a stem cell or donor lymphocyte infusion donor (not recorded which). It is not recorded whose cells these are; they may come from a transplant donor. The sequencing sample was made of blood, either unsorted or a sorted T cell fraction (not recorded which). J is TRBJ2-2 and V is TRBV7-3; D unclear. CDR3 nucleotide sequence: TGTGCCAGCACCTTAGGGCGGTTCGGTGGCACCGGGGAGCTGTTTTTT. It yields the protein CASTLGRFGGTGELFF.